This T cell receptor beta chain was obtained from a study of PD-1 blockade in mismatch repair-deficient tumors. For the study at large: Patients had 11 to 13 mismatch repair-deficient cancer types and were previously treated and progressing.

Assay: immunoSEQ multiplex PCR; the TCRdb copy retains only in-frame clones and omits some. This sample carries around 40,000 clones, over 80% of them seen once, and the ten largest clones take 1% to 1.4%. The CDR3 runs 15 residues. Per the germline V gene, CDR1 is SGHRS and CDR2 is YFSETQ. V dropped 0 bases and J dropped 4 bases, with 12 bases sitting between them. Sequenced material: PBMCs, taken less than 40 weeks after starting pembrolizumab. The chain couples TRBV5-1 to TRBJ2-3, with D possibly being TRBD1 (6 bases). This sequence was found in an adult with mismatch repair-deficient cancer. CDR3 in amino acids: CASSLGIGGSDTQYF. CDR3 nucleotide sequence: TGCGCCAGCAGCTTGGGTATTGGGGGCTCAGATACGCAGTATTTT.